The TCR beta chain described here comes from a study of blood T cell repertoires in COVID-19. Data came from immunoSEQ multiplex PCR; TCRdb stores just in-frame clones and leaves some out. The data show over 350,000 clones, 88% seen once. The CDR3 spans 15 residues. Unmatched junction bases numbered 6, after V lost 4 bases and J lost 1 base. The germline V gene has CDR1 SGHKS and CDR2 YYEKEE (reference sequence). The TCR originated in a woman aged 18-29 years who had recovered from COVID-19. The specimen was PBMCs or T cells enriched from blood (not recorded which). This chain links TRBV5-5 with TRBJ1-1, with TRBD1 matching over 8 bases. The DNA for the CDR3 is TGTGCCAGCAGCCCGAAGACAGGGGCGAACACTGAAGCTTTCTTT. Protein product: CASSPKTGANTEAFF.